Reported below is one T cell receptor (beta chain). The antigen is not known. This specimen belongs to a study of Graves' ophthalmopathy and Graves' hyperthyroidism. Germline loops: CDR1 SNHLY, CDR2 FYNNEI. Trimming pared 6 bases from V and 6 bases from J, leaving 5 bases between. This CDR3 is 10 amino acids long. Scientists amplified the TCR beta CDR3 regions from RNA transcripts. HTBI primers were employed in first-round RT-PCR, then a second-round multiplex PCR followed. TCRdb used MiXCR to reprocess the multiplex PCR reads, holding one entry per CDR3 protein. Found here are over 150,000 distinct CDR3 sequences, less than 45% of them singletons; the top ten hold around 5.8%. General study findings and limits: Classification of ophthalmopathy versus stable hyperthyroidism by a 13-signature model yielded roughly 86% sensitivity and roughly 80% specificity.

The receptor's source is a woman between 40 and 55 years old with Graves' ophthalmopathy. The chain recombines TRBV2 with TRBJ2-5; unclear D gene. Sequencing was done on a sample of peripheral blood. The CDR3 region is CASRLKTQYF. DNA of the CDR3: TGTGCCAGCAGGTTAAAGACCCAGTACTTC.